The 25 T cell receptor beta chains below come from one sample, sequenced in a study of blood T cell repertoires in COVID-19. Some clones are missing from TCRdb's copy, which holds only in-frame ones; the method was immunoSEQ multiplex PCR. The sample yields 200,000 to 250,000 clones, around 81% seen once. Sequenced sample: peripheral blood. These receptor sequences come from a human donor in a cohort sampled during active COVID-19.

The gene calls are TRBV19 and TRBJ1-1, with TRBD1 matching 8 bases. Germline-derived CDR1 and CDR2 are LNHDA and SQIVND (reference sequence). This CDR3 spans 16 amino acids. The junction had 21 bases not matched to a gene; V was cut back by 11 bases and J by 7 bases. CDR3 bases: TGTGCCGGTAACGACAGGGGAGGGTCAACTTGGGGTGAAGCTTTCTTT. Its protein is CAGNDRGGSTWGEAFF.

The V and J genes are TRBV5-4 and TRBJ2-7; 7 nucleotides line up with TRBD1. Germline assignment: CDR1 SGHNT and CDR2 YYREEE (reference sequence). CDR3 size: 15 residues. J gave up 3 bases and V 0 bases, and 6 bases lay outside the gene matches. The CDR3 region is CASSLDRGLDYEQYF. The CDR3 nucleotides are TGTGCCAGCAGCTTGGACAGGGGTTTGGACTACGAGCAGTACTTC.

The chain employs TRBV28 and TRBJ1-5; D gene uncertain. The CDR3 extends over 12 amino acids. Germline lookup yields CDR1 MDHEN and CDR2 SYDVKM. V was pared by 5 bases and J by 4 bases, with 6 bases between. The CDR3: CASSPLNQPQHF. The CDR3 DNA is TGTGCCAGCAGTCCCCTTAATCAGCCCCAGCATTTT.

The chain carries TRBV7-3 and TRBJ2-2, with D possibly being TRBD1 (5 bases). The V end was cut by 6 bases, the J end by 4 bases, with 12 bases between. The germline V gene encodes CDR1 SGHTA and CDR2 FQGTGA. The CDR3 sequence is 14 residues long. CDR3 in DNA: TGTGCCAGCAGTGTGCAGGGCGGCACCGGGGAGCTGTTTTTT. Translation gives CASSVQGGTGELFF. Full variable domain (missing parts from reference TRBV7-3 and TRBJ2-2): GAGVSQTPSNKVTEKGKYVELRCDPISGHTALYWYRQSLGQGPEFLIYFQGTGAADDSGLPNDRFFAVRPEGSVSTLKIQRTERGDSAVYLCASSVQGGTGELFFGEGSRLTVL.

The chain employs TRBV4-1 and TRBJ1-4; 7 nucleotides line up with TRBD1. The V and J ends lost 2 bases and 7 bases, in that order; junction bases with no gene match: 7. Germline CDR1 is MGHRA and CDR2 is YSYEKL. The CDR3 has 15 residues. CDR3: CASSQPGQVPEKLFF. For the CDR3, the DNA is TGCGCCAGCAGCCAACCCGGACAGGTCCCTGAAAAACTGTTTTTT.

J is TRBJ1-5 and V is TRBV7-9; TRBD1 is a possible D gene (6 bases). This CDR3 contains 14 residues. Deletions cut 3 bases from V and 4 bases from J, with 10 bases between. Germline loops: CDR1 SEHNR, CDR2 FQNEAQ (reference sequence). The CDR3 region has the DNA TGTGCCAGCAGCTTGTCAGGGGTTAATCAGCCCCAGCATTTT. The encoded protein is CASSLSGVNQPQHF.

J is TRBJ2-5 and V is TRBV28; TRBD2 matches at 7 bases. The V gene's germline CDR1 is MDHEN and CDR2 SYDVKM. J lost 5 bases, V lost 6 bases, and 0 bases had no gene match. The CDR3 consists of 11 residues. This CDR3 reads CASSGGETQYF. In DNA form, the CDR3 reads TGTGCCAGCAGCGGGGGGGAGACCCAGTACTTC.

This clone has just one count. This chain uses TRBV5-6 with TRBJ2-3; D perhaps matches TRBD2 (5 bases). V was cut by 0 bases and J by 2 bases, with 13 bases left in between. Germline V gene lookup returns CDR1 SGHDT and CDR2 YYEEEE. The CDR3 runs to 16 residues. CDR3 in amino acids: CASSLVSQEDTDTQYF. CDR3 nucleotide sequence: TGTGCCAGCAGCTTGGTATCGCAGGAGGACACAGATACGCAGTATTTT.

The chain employs TRBV19 and TRBJ2-7; TRBD1 matches at 11 bases. The CDR3 has 15 amino acids. Germline-derived CDR1 and CDR2 are LNHDA and SQIVND (reference sequence). J lost 3 bases, V lost 7 bases, and 8 bases had no gene match. CDR3 DNA: TGTGCCAGTACTCCCACCGGGACAGGGGGCTACGAGCAGTACTTC. The encoded protein is CASTPTGTGGYEQYF.

The CDR3 DNA is TGCAGCGTTACCGGGATCTCCTACAATGAGCAGTTCTTC. It translates to CSVTGISYNEQFF. The V call is TRBV29-1, the J call TRBJ2-1; possible D gene TRBD2, 5 bases. The CDR3 is 13 residues long. Looked up from germline, CDR1 is SQVTM and CDR2 is ANQGSEA. Trimming stripped 5 bases from V and 0 bases from J, with 8 bases between.

The chain joins TRBV19 to TRBJ1-1, with 7 bases lining up with TRBD1. J was trimmed by 1 base and V by 5 bases; bases with no gene match: 7. The CDR3 length is 15 residues. Looked up from germline, CDR1 is LNHDA and CDR2 is SQIVND (reference sequence). The CDR3 DNA sequence: TGTGCCAGTAGTCTCATTAGGACAGGGAACACTGAAGCTTTCTTT. Protein sequence: CASSLIRTGNTEAFF. Drawing the rest from reference TRBV19 and TRBJ1-1, the complete variable domain is DGGITQSPKYLFRKEGQNVTLSCEQNLNHDAMYWYRQDPGQGLRLIYYSQIVNDFQKGDIAEGYSVSREKKESFPLTVTSAQKNPTAFYLCASSLIRTGNTEAFFGQGTRLTVV.

The gene calls are TRBV19 and TRBJ2-7; D perhaps matches TRBD2 (7 bases). Germline loops: CDR1 LNHDA, CDR2 SQIVND (reference sequence). This CDR3 spans 16 amino acids. Trimming removed 6 bases at V and 3 bases at J, with 21 bases between. The CDR3 sequence: CASSFGMRGPFYEQYF. The CDR3 nucleotides are TGTGCCAGTAGCTTTGGCATGCGGGGGCCCTTCTACGAGCAGTACTTC.

Comments on this clone: The junction shows a germline mismatch at one end, possibly a read error. The chain employs TRBV7-2 and TRBJ2-2; 7 nucleotides agree with TRBD1. CDR3 size: 12 residues. Germline V gene data show CDR1 as SGHTA and CDR2 as FQGNSA. The CDR3 region is CASSLVAGGLFF. CDR3 in DNA: TGTGCCAGCAGCTTAGTGGCAGGGGGGCTGTTTTTT.

V usage is TRBV12-3 or TRBV12-4 and J usage is TRBJ1-2; D is uncertain. This CDR3 has 13 amino acids. V gave up 2 bases and J gave up 2 bases, with 6 bases separating them. The CDR3 sequence: CASSLRVNYGYTF. CDR3 in DNA: TGTGCCAGCAGTTTACGAGTCAACTATGGCTACACCTTC.

The table lists this clone with a few counts. V and J are TRBV5-4 and TRBJ2-3; 14 bases agree with TRBD2. The CDR3 has 16 amino acids. Germline CDR1 SGHNT, CDR2 YYREEE (reference sequence). V trimming: 4 bases; J trimming: 4 bases; junction bases outside the gene matches: 5. The CDR3 DNA follows: TGTGCCAGCAGCAGCGGGACTAGCGGGGGAGCAGATACGCAGTATTTT. This translates into CASSSGTSGGADTQYF.

V and J are TRBV28 and TRBJ2-7, with TRBD1 identical over 9 bases. This CDR3 spans 14 amino acids. CDR1 is MDHEN and CDR2 is SYDVKM in the germline V gene. V shed 5 bases and J 3 bases; nucleotides not matched to a gene: 5. The CDR3 is CASSPRQGVYEQYF. In nucleotides, the CDR3 is TGTGCCAGCAGTCCTCGACAGGGGGTCTACGAGCAGTACTTC.

The CDR3 DNA follows: TGTGCCAGCAGCTTGGGACAGGGTGCCGGAAACACCATATATTTT. Protein: CASSLGQGAGNTIYF. The chain has TRBV5-6 and TRBJ1-3, with 7 bases aligning to TRBD1. The CDR3 is 15 amino acids. Germline CDR1 SGHDT, CDR2 YYEEEE. With V trimmed by 0 bases and J by 4 bases, 4 bases remained unmatched.

J is TRBJ2-5 and V is TRBV10-3; 9 nucleotides line up with TRBD1. Germline V gives CDR1 ENHRY, CDR2 SYGVKD. Germline trimming cut 10 bases from V and 4 bases from J; bases unmatched to any gene: 7. The CDR3 is 13 amino acids. CDR3 region: CATAPTGGETQYF. In nucleotides, the CDR3 is TGTGCCACCGCGCCGACAGGGGGAGAGACCCAGTACTTC.

The J gene is TRBJ2-7, the V gene TRBV18, with TRBD1 as a possible D gene (6 bases). The V gene's germline CDR1 is KGHSH and CDR2 LQKENI. The ends were cut back, 4 bases at V and 3 bases at J, with 13 bases in the middle. This CDR3 is 14 amino acids long. The CDR3 loop reads CASSLRQADYEQYF. The CDR3, as DNA: TGTGCCAGCTCACTCCGACAGGCGGACTACGAGCAGTACTTC. Combining the CDR3 with reference TRBV18 and TRBJ2-7 gives the whole variable domain NAGVMQNPRHLVRRRGQEARLRCSPMKGHSHVYWYRQLPEEGLKFMVYLQKENIIDESGMPKERFSAEFPKEGPSILRIQQVVRGDSAAYFCASSLRQADYEQYFGPGTRLTVT.

The rearrangement links TRBV5-1 to TRBJ2-1; 10 bases agree with TRBD2. Germline CDR1 SGHRS, CDR2 YFSETQ. V trimming: 2 bases; J trimming: 4 bases; junction bases outside the gene matches: 3. CDR3 size: 15 residues. In DNA form, the CDR3 reads TGCGCCAGCAGCTTAGCGGGGGGGCGGTACAATGAGCAGTTCTTC. Translation: CASSLAGGRYNEQFF.

Only one count was recorded for this clone. The CDR3 DNA follows: TGTGCCAGTAGTCCCTTCGCGGAGATATACAATGAGCAGTTCTTC. It encodes CASSPFAEIYNEQFF. The chain employs TRBV19 and TRBJ2-1; D is undetermined. Trimming pared 5 bases from V and 4 bases from J, leaving 15 bases between. Germline CDR1 LNHDA, CDR2 SQIVND (reference sequence). The CDR3 consists of 15 residues.

A few counts support this clone. The rearrangement links TRBV12-3 or TRBV12-4 to TRBJ1-1; TRBD1 might be the D (6 bases). The V and J ends lost 3 bases and 5 bases respectively, with 10 bases between them. CDR3 length equals 13 residues. The CDR3 sequence: CASSLRQGTEAFF. The DNA for the CDR3 is TGTGCCAGCAGTTTGCGGCAGGGGACTGAAGCTTTCTTT.

A few counts support this clone. This chain joins TRBV4-3 and TRBJ1-1, with D possibly matching TRBD1 (6 bases). V was trimmed by 0 bases and J by 3 bases, leaving 11 bases between them. CDR1 and CDR2 from the germline V gene are LGHNA and YSLEER. The CDR3 is made up of 15 amino acids. CDR3 sequence: CASSQEGRGYTEAFF. The CDR3 DNA reads TGCGCCAGCAGCCAAGAGGGCAGGGGATACACTGAAGCTTTCTTT.

The chain recombines TRBV28 with TRBJ1-2; D is uncertain. Germline-derived CDR1 and CDR2 are MDHEN and SYDVKM. The CDR3 loop spans 14 amino acids. V lost 5 bases to trimming and J lost 8 bases, with 18 bases between them. CDR3 region: CASSPGTDQEGYTF. The CDR3 DNA is TGTGCCAGCAGTCCCGGCACAGATCAAGAGGGCTACACCTTC.

The rearrangement uses TRBV28 and TRBJ1-1; 9 positions agree with TRBD1. The CDR3 sequence is 16 residues long. The germline V gene encodes CDR1 MDHEN and CDR2 SYDVKM. The V gene end was trimmed by 3 bases and the J gene end by 5 bases; junction bases not matched to a gene: 10. The CDR3 sequence is CASSFNGDRGLTEAFF. The CDR3 nucleotides are TGTGCCAGCAGTTTTAACGGTGACAGGGGGTTGACTGAAGCTTTCTTT.